Described below is a single TCR beta chain sequence and its context. Distinct nucleotide sequences in the sample also encode this CDR3. The CDR3 loop spans 13 amino acids. The germline V and J ends were trimmed by 5 bases and 4 bases, with 9 bases remaining between them. Per the germline V gene, CDR1 is SGHTA and CDR2 is FQGNSA. Clones were sequenced by immunoSEQ multiplex PCR, and TCRdb holds only the in-frame ones, with some missing. The sample has around 400,000 clones, roughly 90% seen once. This sample is drawn from a study of blood T cell repertoires in COVID-19. The gene calls are TRBV7-2 and TRBJ1-5, with D unresolved. The source of this sequence is a man in his forties with acute or convalescent COVID-19. Sequenced material: peripheral blood. For the CDR3, the DNA is TGTGCCAGCAGCGTCCGGGGTAATCAGCCCCAGCATTTT. Translating it yields CASSVRGNQPQHF. Using reference TRBV7-2 and TRBJ1-5 for the parts outside the CDR3, the full variable domain is GAGVSQSPSNKVTEKGKDVELRCDPISGHTALYWYRQSLGQGLEFLIYFQGNSAPDKSGLPSDRFSAERTGGSVSTLTIQRTQQEDSAVYLCASSVRGNQPQHFGDGTRLSIL.